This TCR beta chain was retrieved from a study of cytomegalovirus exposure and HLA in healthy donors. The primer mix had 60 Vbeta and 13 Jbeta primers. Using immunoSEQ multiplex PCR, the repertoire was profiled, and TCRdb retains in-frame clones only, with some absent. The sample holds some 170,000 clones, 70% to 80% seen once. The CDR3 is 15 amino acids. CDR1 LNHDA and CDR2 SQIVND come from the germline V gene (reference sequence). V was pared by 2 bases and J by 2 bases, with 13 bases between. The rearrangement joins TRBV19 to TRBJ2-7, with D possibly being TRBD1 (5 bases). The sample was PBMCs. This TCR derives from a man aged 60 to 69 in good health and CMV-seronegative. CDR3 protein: CASSITWARAYEQYF. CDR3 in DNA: TGTGCCAGTAGTATAACGTGGGCCAGGGCCTACGAGCAGTACTTC. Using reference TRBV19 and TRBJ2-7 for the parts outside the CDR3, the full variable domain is DGGITQSPKYLFRKEGQNVTLSCEQNLNHDAMYWYRQDPGQGLRLIYYSQIVNDFQKGDIAEGYSVSREKKESFPLTVTSAQKNPTAFYLCASSITWARAYEQYFGPGTRLTVT.